This is a list of T cell receptor beta chains from one sample in a study of regulatory T cells in long-lasting Graves disease. TCRdb ran MiXCR on the multiplex PCR reads and lists one entry per CDR3 protein. The sample includes fewer than 400,000 distinct CDR3 sequences, 20% of them seen just once. This specimen consisted of peripheral blood mononuclear cells (PBMCs), obtained when the disease was refractory, from a patient treated with antithyroid drugs. The receptors shown here come from a female donor with Graves disease. The CDR3 runs from the conserved cysteine through the conserved F or W. The D gene is left open where the match is weak. Not all rows give a size; the values are once, few, many and, for expanded clones, a class.

v_gene,d_gene,j_gene,abundance,CDR3aa,CDR3nt
TRBV19,-,TRBJ2-7,few,CASRATDAFSYEQYF,TGTGCCAGTAGGGCGACCGATGCTTTTTCCTACGAGCAGTACTTC
TRBV7-9,-,TRBJ2-2,-,CASGDSNTGELFF,TGTGCCAGCGGCGACTCGAACACCGGGGAGCTGTTTTTT
TRBV29-1,-,TRBJ1-5,-,CSAGDNLNQPQHF,TGCAGTGCTGGGGACAACCTAAATCAGCCCCAGCATTTT
TRBV12-3/TRBV12-4,TRBD2,TRBJ2-3,few,CASSQLAGDTDTQYF,TGTGCCAGCAGTCAATTAGCGGGGGACACAGATACGCAGTATTTT
TRBV29-1,-,TRBJ2-1,-,CSVVLIPYNEQFF,TGCAGCGTAGTACTAATACCTTACAATGAGCAGTTCTTC
TRBV7-9,-,TRBJ2-1,-,CASSFSGTTYNEQFF,TGTGCCAGCAGCTTCTCCGGGACGACCTACAATGAGCAGTTCTTC
TRBV30,-,TRBJ1-4,many,CAWSEGAEKLFF,TGTGCCTGGAGTGAGGGAGCTGAAAAACTGTTTTTT
TRBV12-3/TRBV12-4,-,TRBJ1-3,few,CASSFGQNSGNTIYF,TGTGCCAGCAGTTTCGGGCAGAACTCTGGAAACACCATATATTTT
TRBV4-3,TRBD2,TRBJ2-3,few,CASSLLTSGTTDTQYF,TGCGCCAGCAGCCTGCTGACTAGCGGGACGACAGATACGCAGTATTTT
TRBV5-1,-,TRBJ1-1,many,CASSLAGGSVDTEAFF,TGCGCCAGCAGCTTGGCCGGGGGGTCGGTTGACACTGAAGCTTTCTTT
TRBV27,-,TRBJ2-2,few,CASRSRGAGELFF,TGTGCCAGCAGAAGCAGAGGCGCCGGGGAGCTGTTTTTT
TRBV10-1,TRBD2,TRBJ2-3,once,CASSHSDRTSLDTQYF,TGCGCCAGCAGTCATTCCGACAGGACTAGCCTCGATACGCAGTATTTT
TRBV12-3/TRBV12-4,-,TRBJ1-3,-,CASMISGNTIYF,TGTGCCAGCATGATATCTGGAAACACCATATATTTT
TRBV27,-,TRBJ1-5,few,CASSLRASQPQHF,TGTGCCAGCAGTTTAAGGGCGTCTCAGCCCCAGCATTTT
TRBV28,-,TRBJ2-1,-,CTSSFSGDEQFF,TGTACCAGCAGTTTTAGCGGCGATGAGCAGTTCTTC